This entry lists 20 T cell receptor beta chains sequenced from one sample in a study of T cell responses to AZD1222 COVID-19 vaccine (dated by TCRdb to the early 2020s). The library was obtained by the immunoSEQ multiplex PCR assay. TCRdb re-hosts the immuneACCESS table, in-frame sequences only. Its copies lack some clones; in the studies checked, an unresolved V gene accounts for under half of them, and the cause for the rest is not known. This sample gives 90,000 to 100,000 clones in total; roughly 90% of them show up just once. The ten largest clones add up to over 10% of the sample. Interpreted using the paper, the time point label stands for: about 28 days (+/-7) after the second vaccine dose. The specimen comprised peripheral blood, sampled 28 days after the second AZD1222 dose. All receptors derive from an adult who received the AZD1222 COVID-19 vaccine.

The chain employs TRBV25-1 and TRBJ1-1; D is perhaps TRBD1 (6 bases). Trimming stripped 4 bases from V and 0 bases from J, with 12 bases between. Germline values: CDR1 MGHDK, CDR2 SYGVNS. There are 15 residues in the CDR3. As DNA, the CDR3 is TGTGCCAGCAGTGGACCGGGACACATGAACACTGAAGCTTTCTTT. This gives the protein CASSGPGHMNTEAFF.

This clone was counted once. The genes are TRBV6-2 or TRBV6-3 and TRBJ2-7, with TRBD2 matching over 8 bases. The CDR3 runs to 14 residues. CDR1 and CDR2 (germline): MNHEY, SVGEGT. V shed 4 bases and J 3 bases; nucleotides not matched to a gene: 5. This chain's CDR3 is CASSLAGPSYEQYF. The DNA of the CDR3 is TGTGCCAGCAGTTTAGCGGGACCCAGCTACGAGCAGTACTTC.

The V and J genes are TRBV19 and TRBJ1-4, with TRBD1 identical over 9 bases. V lost 5 bases to trimming and J lost 12 bases; unmatched junction nucleotides: 7. There are 13 residues in the CDR3. In germline, CDR1 is LNHDA, CDR2 SQIVND (reference sequence). DNA for the CDR3: TGTGCCAGTAGTCAGGACAGGGGTGGAGAACTGTTTTTT. This sequence encodes CASSQDRGGELFF.

This rearrangement joins TRBV27 to TRBJ1-6; D unclear. Germline V gene sequence: CDR1 MNHEY, CDR2 SMNVEV (reference sequence). CDR3 length: 14 residues. V was shortened by 5 bases and J by 10 bases, with 15 bases between the two germline ends. DNA of the CDR3: TGTGCCAGCAGTACGTCACGATATGGGTCACCCCTCCACTTT. Translation: CASSTSRYGSPLHF.

This chain uses TRBV5-1 with TRBJ1-2; no definite D call. With 0 bases removed from V and 4 bases from J, the gap between germline ends came to 16 bases. This CDR3 is 16 amino acids long. Germline V gene sequence: CDR1 SGHRS, CDR2 YFSETQ. The CDR3 sequence: CASSLGSGSGPYGYTF. CDR3 nucleotide sequence: TGCGCCAGCAGCTTGGGTAGCGGGTCAGGTCCCTATGGCTACACCTTC.

The chain couples TRBV5-4 to TRBJ2-5; 9 positions match TRBD2. The trim removed 4 bases at V and 5 bases at J, leaving 6 bases unmatched. The CDR3 has 14 amino acids. Per germline, CDR1 SGHNT and CDR2 YYREEE (reference sequence). The CDR3: CASSPGTSRETQYF. The CDR3 region has the DNA TGTGCCAGCAGCCCGGGGACTAGCCGGGAGACCCAGTACTTC.

The chain uses TRBV7-2 and TRBJ1-4, with D unresolved. The V gene's germline CDR1 is SGHTA and CDR2 FQGNSA. The ends were cut back, 4 bases at V and 0 bases at J, with 6 bases in the middle. This CDR3 is built from 14 residues. The CDR3 protein is CASSSSTTNEKLFF. CDR3 nucleotides: TGTGCCAGCAGCTCGTCGACAACTAATGAAAAACTGTTTTTT.

The V gene is TRBV18, the J gene TRBJ2-7, with 8 bases lining up with TRBD1. With 0 bases clipped from V and 6 bases from J, the junction kept 7 bases outside the gene matches. This CDR3 has 15 amino acids. The germline gives CDR1 KGHSH, CDR2 LQKENI. CDR3 amino acids: CASSPPGQARVEQYF. For the CDR3, the DNA is TGTGCCAGCTCACCACCGGGACAGGCTCGGGTCGAGCAGTACTTC.

V usage is TRBV11-2 and J usage is TRBJ2-2; TRBD1 might be the D (6 bases). Germline CDR1 is SGHAT and CDR2 is FQNNGV. Trimming removed 5 bases from V and 3 bases from J, with 16 bases in between. The CDR3 loop spans 16 amino acids. CDR3 nucleotide sequence: TGTGCCAGCAGCCCATCAATGACAGGCTACACCGGGGAGCTGTTTTTT. Translating gives CASSPSMTGYTGELFF.

V gene TRBV2 combines with J gene TRBJ2-1, with 7 bases matching TRBD1. CDR1 is SNHLY and CDR2 is FYNNEI in the germline V gene. The CDR3 sequence is 15 residues long. The V segment lost 6 bases and the J segment 0 bases; nucleotides outside the gene matches: 5. Here the CDR3 DNA reads TGTGCCAGCAGGGGGACAGCTGGCTCCTACAATGAGCAGTTCTTC. Amino acid sequence: CASRGTAGSYNEQFF.

J is TRBJ2-6 and V is TRBV7-2, with D perhaps TRBD1 (6 bases). The germline V gene encodes CDR1 SGHTA and CDR2 FQGNSA. Between the trimmed V and J ends, which lost 4 bases and 0 bases, there was a span of 13 bases. The CDR3 is 17 residues long. Written as DNA, the CDR3 is TGTGCCAGCAGCTCCAGGGGCGGATACTCTGGGGCCAACGTCCTGACTTTC. It yields the protein CASSSRGGYSGANVLTF.

The chain is built from TRBV5-1 and TRBJ2-1; D not certain. Between the trimmed V and J ends, which lost 1 base and 6 bases, there was a span of 11 bases. Germline V gives CDR1 SGHRS, CDR2 YFSETQ. The CDR3 contains 14 residues. This CDR3 is CASSLFGEPNEQFF. DNA of the CDR3: TGCGCCAGCAGCTTGTTTGGGGAACCCAATGAGCAGTTCTTC.

In its sample, this clone is medium-sized. The chain couples TRBV18 to TRBJ2-2; possibly TRBD1 or TRBD2 for D (5 bases each). Germline CDR1 reads KGHSH; CDR2 reads LQKENI. The CDR3 is 17 amino acids. The germline V and J ends were trimmed by 6 bases and 0 bases, with 17 bases remaining between them. Written as DNA, the CDR3 is TGTGCCAGCTCGCCGATACGGGACGGACCGAACACCGGGGAGCTGTTTTTT. Translated, it gives CASSPIRDGPNTGELFF.

The rearrangement links TRBV6-4 to TRBJ2-6; 9 bases align to TRBD2. This CDR3 region has 16 residues. V lost 5 bases to trimming and J lost 4 bases; unmatched junction nucleotides: 6. Germline CDR1 reads MRHNA; CDR2 reads SNTAGT. As DNA, the CDR3 is TGTGCCAGCAGTTCCCTAGCGGGGAAAGGGGCCAACGTCCTGACTTTC. Amino acid sequence: CASSSLAGKGANVLTF.

V usage is TRBV29-1 and J usage is TRBJ1-1; a weak D match, TRBD1 (5 bases). The CDR3 spans 13 residues. V lost 3 bases and J lost 2, with 10 bases in between. Germline V gene lookup returns CDR1 SQVTM and CDR2 ANQGSEA. The CDR3 DNA is TGCAGCGTTGACAGGGTAGGAAACACTGAAGCTTTCTTT. The encoded protein is CSVDRVGNTEAFF.

The V call is TRBV6-1, the J call TRBJ2-7; D is undetermined. Germline lookup yields CDR1 MNHNS and CDR2 SASEGT. V gave up 0 bases and J gave up 2 bases, with 14 bases separating them. The CDR3 is made up of 16 amino acids. The chain's CDR3 is CASSEALKGPTYEQYF. CDR3 nucleotides: TGTGCCAGCAGTGAAGCGCTGAAAGGCCCTACCTACGAGCAGTACTTC.

The chain links TRBV7-9 to TRBJ2-1; 7 bases map to TRBD1. The CDR3 is 14 amino acids. J gave up 12 bases and V 5 bases, and 13 bases lay outside the gene matches. Germline V lookup: CDR1 SEHNR, CDR2 FQNEAQ (reference sequence). CDR3 loop: CASSLRDSRVGQFF. CDR3 nucleotide sequence: TGTGCCAGCAGCCTAAGGGACAGCCGTGTAGGGCAGTTCTTC. Full variable domain (remainder filled in from reference TRBV7-9 and TRBJ2-1): DTGVSQNPRHKITKRGQNVTFRCDPISEHNRLYWYRQTLGQGPEFLTYFQNEAQLEKSRLLSDRFSAERPKGSFSTLEIQRTEQGDSAMYLCASSLRDSRVGQFFGPGTRLTVL.

The rearrangement joins TRBV6-2 or TRBV6-3 to TRBJ2-3, with a tentative D call TRBD1 (6 bases). The CDR3 extends over 14 amino acids. Germline V gene data show CDR1 as MNHEY and CDR2 as SVGEGT. Trimming stripped 6 bases from V and 0 bases from J, with 10 bases between. In nucleotides, the CDR3 is TGTGCCAGCAGCCTGGACAGAAGCACAGATACGCAGTATTTT. It specifies CASSLDRSTDTQYF.

The rearrangement joins TRBV4-1 to TRBJ1-5; 10 bases fit TRBD1. Unmatched junction bases numbered 9, after V lost 4 bases and J lost 9 bases. CDR3 size: 15 residues. CDR1 is MGHRA and CDR2 is YSYEKL in the germline V gene. The CDR3 reads CASSLDRGRDWPQHF. In DNA form, the CDR3 reads TGCGCCAGCAGCCTCGACAGGGGGCGTGATTGGCCCCAGCATTTT.

The chain couples TRBV6-5 to TRBJ1-5, with D perhaps matching TRBD1 (5 bases). The germline V gene has CDR1 MNHEY and CDR2 SVGAGI. V was cut by 4 bases and J by 2 bases, with 12 bases left in between. CDR3 length: 15 amino acids. The CDR3 sequence is CASSFGTKGNQPQHF. The DNA of the CDR3 is TGTGCCAGCAGTTTCGGGACCAAGGGCAATCAGCCCCAGCATTTT.